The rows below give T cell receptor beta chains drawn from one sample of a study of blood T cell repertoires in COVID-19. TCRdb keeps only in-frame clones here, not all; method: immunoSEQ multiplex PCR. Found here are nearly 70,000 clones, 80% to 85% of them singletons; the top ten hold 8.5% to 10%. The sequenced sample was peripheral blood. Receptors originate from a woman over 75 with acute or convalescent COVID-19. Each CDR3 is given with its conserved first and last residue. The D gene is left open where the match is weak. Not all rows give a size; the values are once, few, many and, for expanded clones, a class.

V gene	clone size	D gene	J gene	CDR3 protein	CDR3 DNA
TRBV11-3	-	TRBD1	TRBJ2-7	CASSPGQGAYEQYF	TGTGCCAGCAGCCCGGGACAGGGAGCCTACGAGCAGTACTTC
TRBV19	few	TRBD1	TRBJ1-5	CASSLTGGQPQPQHF	TGTGCCAGTAGTTTAACAGGGGGCCAGCCTCAGCCCCAGCATTTT
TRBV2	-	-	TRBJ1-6	CASSEDRVLNSPLHF	TGTGCCAGCAGTGAAGACAGGGTCCTTAATTCACCCCTCCACTTT
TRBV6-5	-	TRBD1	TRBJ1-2	CASRDRGHGYTF	TGTGCCAGCAGGGACAGGGGACATGGCTACACCTTC
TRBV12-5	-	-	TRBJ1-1	CASGGRVRTEAFF	TGTGCTAGTGGTGGCAGGGTGAGGACTGAAGCTTTCTTT
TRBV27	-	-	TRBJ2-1	CASSPGGFSSNEQFF	TGTGCCAGCAGTCCCGGCGGATTTTCGAGCAATGAGCAGTTCTTC
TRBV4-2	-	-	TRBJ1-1	CASSQDPVWNTEAFF	TGTGCCAGCAGCCAAGATCCCGTTTGGAACACTGAAGCTTTCTTT
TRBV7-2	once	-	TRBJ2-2	CASSSHLTPQATGELFF	TGTGCCAGCAGCTCACACCTCACACCCCAGGCCACCGGGGAGCTGTTTTTT
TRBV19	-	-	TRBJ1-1	CASSIGRGNTEAFF	TGTGCCAGTAGTATTGGCAGGGGGAACACTGAAGCTTTCTTT
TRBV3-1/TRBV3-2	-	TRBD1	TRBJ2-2	CASSQRDRAPGELFF	TGTGCCAGCAGCCAAAGGGACAGGGCTCCCGGGGAGCTGTTTTTT
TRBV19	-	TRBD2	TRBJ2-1	CASSIPLAGGVNEQFF	TGTGCCAGTAGTATCCCCCTAGCGGGGGGGGTCAATGAGCAGTTCTTC
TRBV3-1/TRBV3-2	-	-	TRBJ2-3	CASSQVVIGGSTDTQYF	TGTGCCAGCAGCCAAGTTGTTATTGGGGGCTCCACAGATACGCAGTATTTT
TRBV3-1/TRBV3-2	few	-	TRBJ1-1	CASSQEAGRAFF	TGTGCCAGCAGCCAAGAGGCGGGGAGAGCTTTCTTT
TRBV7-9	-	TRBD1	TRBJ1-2	CASSPQGIYGYTF	TGTGCCAGCAGCCCACAGGGGATCTATGGCTACACCTTC
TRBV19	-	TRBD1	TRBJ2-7	CASSIVGTGSEQYF	TGTGCCAGTAGTATAGTGGGGACAGGGAGCGAGCAGTACTTC
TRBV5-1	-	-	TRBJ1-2	CASSLQGSTLNYGYTF	TGCGCCAGCAGCTTGCAGGGTAGCACTCTTAACTATGGCTACACCTTC
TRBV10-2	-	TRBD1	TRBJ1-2	CASSARDSYGYTF	TGCGCCAGCAGTGCCCGGGACAGCTATGGCTACACCTTC
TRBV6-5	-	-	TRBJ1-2	CASSYGAGSNYGYTF	TGTGCCAGCAGTTACGGGGCAGGATCTAACTATGGCTACACCTTC
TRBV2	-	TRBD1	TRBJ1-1	CASTQDRGNTEAFF	TGTGCCAGCACTCAAGACAGGGGTAACACTGAAGCTTTCTTT
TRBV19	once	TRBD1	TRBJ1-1	CASSKDRGAEAFF	TGTGCCAGTAGTAAAGACAGGGGCGCTGAAGCTTTCTTT
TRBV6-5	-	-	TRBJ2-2	CASSYHWQGGSGELFF	TGTGCCAGCAGCTACCACTGGCAGGGGGGTTCCGGGGAGCTGTTTTTT
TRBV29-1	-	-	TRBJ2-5	CSVEEQGQETQYF	TGCAGCGTTGAAGAACAGGGCCAAGAGACCCAGTACTTC
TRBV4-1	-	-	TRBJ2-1	CASSQSTGDFYNEQFF	TGCGCCAGCAGCCAATCAACAGGGGACTTCTACAATGAGCAGTTCTTC
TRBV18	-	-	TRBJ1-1	CASSPGGAAKNTEAFF	TGTGCCAGCTCACCCGGGGGTGCCGCGAAGAACACTGAAGCTTTCTTT
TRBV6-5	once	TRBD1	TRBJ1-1	CAIRDRGKVYTEAFF	TGTGCCATCCGGGACAGGGGTAAAGTGTACACTGAAGCTTTCTTT
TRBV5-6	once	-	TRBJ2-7	CASSLGQTGPYEQYF	TGTGCCAGCAGCTTGGGACAGACAGGTCCCTACGAGCAGTACTTC
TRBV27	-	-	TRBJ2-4	CASSFSATEVQYF	TGTGCCAGCAGTTTTTCCGCTACGGAGGTTCAGTACTTC
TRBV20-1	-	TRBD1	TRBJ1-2	CRTGGGYGYTF	TGCAGAACAGGGGGCGGCTATGGCTACACCTTC
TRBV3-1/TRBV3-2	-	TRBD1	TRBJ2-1	CASSPDTARQGQFF	TGTGCCAGCAGCCCTGACACGGCCCGACAGGGGCAGTTCTTC
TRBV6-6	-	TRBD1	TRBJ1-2	CASSYPFQGAVGGYTF	TGTGCCAGCAGTTACCCATTCCAGGGGGCGGTAGGAGGCTACACCTTC
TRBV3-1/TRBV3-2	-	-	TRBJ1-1	CASSQAWAGNTEAFF	TGTGCCAGCAGCCAAGCTTGGGCAGGGAACACTGAAGCTTTCTTT
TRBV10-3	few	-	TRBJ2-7	CATATEDSYEQYF	TGTGCCACCGCTACCGAGGACTCCTACGAGCAGTACTTC
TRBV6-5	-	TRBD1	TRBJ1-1	CASSSDRGKAFF	TGTGCCAGCAGTTCCGACAGGGGTAAAGCTTTCTTT
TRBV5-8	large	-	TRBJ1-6	CASSLAGNHSPLHF	TGTGCCAGCAGCTTGGCCGGTAATCATTCACCCCTCCACTTT
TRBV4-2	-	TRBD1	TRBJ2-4	CASSPWQGADIQYF	TGTGCCAGCAGCCCGTGGCAGGGGGCTGACATTCAGTACTTC
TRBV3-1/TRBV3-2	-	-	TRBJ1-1	CASSQRGDTEAFF	TGTGCCAGCAGCCAAAGGGGTGACACTGAAGCTTTCTTT
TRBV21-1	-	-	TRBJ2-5	CASSSQGETQYF	TGTGCCAGCAGCTCCCAGGGAGAGACCCAGTACTTC
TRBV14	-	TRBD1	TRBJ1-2	CASSQDLTGVYGYTF	TGTGCCAGCAGCCAAGATCTTACAGGGGTCTATGGCTACACCTTC
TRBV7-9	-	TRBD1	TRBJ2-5	CASSPAQGWETQYF	TGTGCCAGCAGTCCCGCACAGGGGTGGGAGACCCAGTACTTC
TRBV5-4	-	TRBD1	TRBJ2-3	CASSSTGVGTDTQYF	TGTGCCAGCAGCTCGACAGGGGTGGGCACAGATACGCAGTATTTT
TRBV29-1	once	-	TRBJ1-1	CSVAREGYTEAFF	TGCAGCGTTGCCCGCGAGGGTTACACTGAAGCTTTCTTT
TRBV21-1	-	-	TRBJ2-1	CASSGTGPHNEQFF	TGTGCCAGCAGCGGGACAGGGCCCCACAATGAGCAGTTCTTC
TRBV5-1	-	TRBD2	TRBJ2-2	CASSLSYAGENTGELFF	TGCGCCAGCAGCCTCTCCTATGCGGGGGAAAACACCGGGGAGCTGTTTTTT
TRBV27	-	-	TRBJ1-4	CASSLRWRGTSTNEKLFF	TGTGCCAGCAGTTTAAGATGGCGGGGCACCTCAACTAATGAAAAACTGTTTTTT
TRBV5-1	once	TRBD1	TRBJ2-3	CASSLQQGAWDTQYF	TGCGCCAGCAGCTTACAACAGGGGGCTTGGGATACGCAGTATTTT
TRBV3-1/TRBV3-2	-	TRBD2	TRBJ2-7	CASSQSWIAGAFEQYF	TGTGCCAGCAGCCAATCATGGATAGCGGGGGCGTTCGAGCAGTACTTC
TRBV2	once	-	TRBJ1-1	CASSVVAGLEAFF	TGTGCCAGCAGTGTGGTGGCAGGGTTGGAAGCTTTCTTT
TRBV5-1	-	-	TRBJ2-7	CASSLVDSSYEQYF	TGCGCCAGCAGCTTGGTCGACAGCTCCTACGAGCAGTACTTC
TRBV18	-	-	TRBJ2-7	CASSSVLVRGHEQYF	TGTGCCAGCTCATCGGTCCTAGTGAGAGGTCACGAGCAGTACTTC